This T cell receptor beta chain emerged from a study of T cells in Graves' hyperthyroidism and ophthalmopathy. Exclusions: uncontrolled infection, other autoimmune disease, pregnancy, lactation. Orbital computed tomography, thyroid ultrasound, serum thyroxine and TRAb, and clinical symptoms together informed the diagnoses. Amplified TCR beta CDR3 regions derived from RNA transcripts. Using the HTBI primer set, a first-round RT-PCR was run on the TCR CDR3. TCRdb re-analysed the multiplex PCR reads in MiXCR, keeping a single row per CDR3 protein. Of a few hundred thousand distinct CDR3 sequences listed, roughly 46% are singletons. The CDR3 is 14 residues long. The germline gives CDR1 ENHRY, CDR2 SYGVKD. V gave up 2 bases and J gave up 3 bases, with 11 bases separating them.

Sequenced sample: peripheral blood or thyroid tissue (not recorded which). The chain joins TRBV10-3 to TRBJ2-7; possible D gene TRBD2, 5 bases. This TCR came from a woman aged 18-29 years with Graves' hyperthyroidism. CDR3 residues: CAISEIAADYEQYF. The DNA for the CDR3 is TGTGCCATCAGTGAGATAGCAGCGGACTACGAGCAGTACTTC.